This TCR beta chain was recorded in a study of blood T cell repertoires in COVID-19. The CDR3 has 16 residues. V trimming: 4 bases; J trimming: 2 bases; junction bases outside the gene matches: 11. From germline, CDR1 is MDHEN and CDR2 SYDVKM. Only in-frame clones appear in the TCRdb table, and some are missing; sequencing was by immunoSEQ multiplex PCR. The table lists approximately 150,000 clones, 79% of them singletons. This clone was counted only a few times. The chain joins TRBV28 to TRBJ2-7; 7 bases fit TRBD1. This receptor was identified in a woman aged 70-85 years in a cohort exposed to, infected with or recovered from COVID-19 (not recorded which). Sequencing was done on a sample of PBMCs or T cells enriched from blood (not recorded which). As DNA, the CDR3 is TGTGCCAGCAGTTCCTTTGGACAGGCCGTAACCTACGAGCAGTACTTC. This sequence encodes CASSSFGQAVTYEQYF.